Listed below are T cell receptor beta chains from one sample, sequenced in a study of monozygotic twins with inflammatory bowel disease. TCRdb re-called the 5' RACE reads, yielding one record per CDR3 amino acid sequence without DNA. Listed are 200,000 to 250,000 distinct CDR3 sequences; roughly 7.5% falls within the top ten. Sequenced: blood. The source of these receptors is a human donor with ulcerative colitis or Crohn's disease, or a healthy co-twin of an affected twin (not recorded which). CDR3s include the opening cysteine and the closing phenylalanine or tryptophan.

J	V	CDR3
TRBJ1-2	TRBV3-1	CASSQEGRAPNYGYTF
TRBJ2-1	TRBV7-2	CASSLAVAGTSYNEQFF
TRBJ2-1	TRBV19	CASLDSSPGSYNEQFF
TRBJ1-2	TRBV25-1	CASRGGHGYTF
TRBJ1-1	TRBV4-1	CASSLGTSMNTEAFF
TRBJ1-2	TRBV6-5	CASRGSRNYGYTF
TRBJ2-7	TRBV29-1	CSVEDGATYEQYF
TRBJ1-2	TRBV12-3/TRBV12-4	CASTRTGVGYTF
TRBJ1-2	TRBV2	CASSEAGRGYSNYGYTF
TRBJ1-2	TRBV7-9	CASSPVEGSGYTF
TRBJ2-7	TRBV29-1	CSVEGLGPTYEQYF
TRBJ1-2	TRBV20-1	CSAPDRVSVYGCTF
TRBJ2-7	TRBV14	CASSQSSGANTYEQYF
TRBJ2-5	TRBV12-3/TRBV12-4	CASKQGGETQYF
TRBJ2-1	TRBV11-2	CASSLDRQGVRNEQFF
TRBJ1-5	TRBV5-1	CASSLVPGNNQPQHF
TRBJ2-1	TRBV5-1	CASSLEGTAYNEQFF
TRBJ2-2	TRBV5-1	CASSLIAGAGELFF